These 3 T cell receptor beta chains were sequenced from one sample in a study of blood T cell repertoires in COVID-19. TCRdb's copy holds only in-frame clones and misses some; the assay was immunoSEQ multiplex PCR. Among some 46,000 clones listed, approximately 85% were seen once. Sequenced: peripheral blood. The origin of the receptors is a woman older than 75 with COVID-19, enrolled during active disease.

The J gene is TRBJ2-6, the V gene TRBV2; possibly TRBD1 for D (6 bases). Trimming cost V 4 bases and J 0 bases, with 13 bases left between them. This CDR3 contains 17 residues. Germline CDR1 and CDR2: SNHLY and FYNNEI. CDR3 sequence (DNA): TGTGCCAGCAGTGTCAGGGGCGGATACTCTGGGGCCAACGTCCTGACTTTC. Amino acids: CASSVRGGYSGANVLTF.

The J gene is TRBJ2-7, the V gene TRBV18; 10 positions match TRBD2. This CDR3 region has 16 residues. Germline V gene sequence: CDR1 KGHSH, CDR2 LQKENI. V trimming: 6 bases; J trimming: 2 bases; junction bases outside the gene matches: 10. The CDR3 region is CASSPTLGLAAYEQYF. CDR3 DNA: TGTGCCAGCTCGCCCACGCTCGGACTAGCGGCCTACGAGCAGTACTTC.

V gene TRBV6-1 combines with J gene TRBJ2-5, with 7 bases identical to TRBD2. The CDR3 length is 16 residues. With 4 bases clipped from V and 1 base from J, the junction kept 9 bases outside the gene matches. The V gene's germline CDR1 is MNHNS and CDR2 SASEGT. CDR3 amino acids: CASSAPSGTAQETQYF. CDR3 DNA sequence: TGTGCCAGCAGTGCCCCAAGCGGGACGGCCCAAGAGACCCAGTACTTC.